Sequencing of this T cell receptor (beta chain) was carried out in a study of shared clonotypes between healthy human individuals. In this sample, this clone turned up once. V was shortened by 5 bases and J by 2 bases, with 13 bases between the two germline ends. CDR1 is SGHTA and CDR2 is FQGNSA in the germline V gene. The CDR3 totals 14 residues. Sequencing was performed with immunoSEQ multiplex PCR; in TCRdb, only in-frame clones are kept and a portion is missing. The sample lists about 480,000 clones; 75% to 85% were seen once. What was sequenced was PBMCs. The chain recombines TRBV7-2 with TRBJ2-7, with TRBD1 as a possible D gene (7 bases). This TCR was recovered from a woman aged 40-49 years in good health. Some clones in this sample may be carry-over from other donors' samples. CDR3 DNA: TGTGCCAGCAGCCCCCGGAGGGGGCCCTACGAGCAGTACTTC. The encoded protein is CASSPRRGPYEQYF. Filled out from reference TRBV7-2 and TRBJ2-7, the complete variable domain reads GAGVSQSPSNKVTEKGKDVELRCDPISGHTALYWYRQSLGQGLEFLIYFQGNSAPDKSGLPSDRFSAERTGGSVSTLTIQRTQQEDSAVYLCASSPRRGPYEQYFGPGTRLTVT.